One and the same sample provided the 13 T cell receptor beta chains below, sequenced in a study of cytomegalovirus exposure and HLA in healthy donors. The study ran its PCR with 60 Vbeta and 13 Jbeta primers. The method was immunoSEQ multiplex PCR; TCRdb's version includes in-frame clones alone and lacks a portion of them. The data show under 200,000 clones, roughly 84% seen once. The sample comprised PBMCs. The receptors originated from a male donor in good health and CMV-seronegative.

The CDR3 is CASRLNSYRHQNIQYF. CDR3 in DNA: TGTGCCAGCAGACTTAATTCCTATCGACACCAAAACATTCAGTACTTC. V gene TRBV7-8 combines with J gene TRBJ2-4; D gene uncertain. Germline V gene data show CDR1 as SGHVS and CDR2 as FQNEAQ. The CDR3 has 16 residues. With 6 bases removed from V and 5 bases from J, the gap between germline ends came to 20 bases.

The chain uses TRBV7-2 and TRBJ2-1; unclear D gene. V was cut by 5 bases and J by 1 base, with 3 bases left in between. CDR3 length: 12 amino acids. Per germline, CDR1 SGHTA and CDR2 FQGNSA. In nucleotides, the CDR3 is TGTGCCAGCAGCCAGTCCTACAATGAGCAGTTCTTC. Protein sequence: CASSQSYNEQFF.

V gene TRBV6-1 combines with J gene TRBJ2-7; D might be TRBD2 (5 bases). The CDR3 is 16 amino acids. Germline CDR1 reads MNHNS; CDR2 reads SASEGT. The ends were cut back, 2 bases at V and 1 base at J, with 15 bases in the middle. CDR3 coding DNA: TGTGCCAGCAGTGAATTGGTAAGGGAGAGGTCCTACGAGCAGTACTTC. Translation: CASSELVRERSYEQYF.

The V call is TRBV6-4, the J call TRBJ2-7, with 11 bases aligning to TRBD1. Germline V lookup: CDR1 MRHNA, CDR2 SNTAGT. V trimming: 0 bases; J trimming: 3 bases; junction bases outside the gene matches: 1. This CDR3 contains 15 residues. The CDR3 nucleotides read TGTGCCAGCAGTGACTCCGGGACAGGGGGCTACGAGCAGTACTTC. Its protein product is CASSDSGTGGYEQYF.

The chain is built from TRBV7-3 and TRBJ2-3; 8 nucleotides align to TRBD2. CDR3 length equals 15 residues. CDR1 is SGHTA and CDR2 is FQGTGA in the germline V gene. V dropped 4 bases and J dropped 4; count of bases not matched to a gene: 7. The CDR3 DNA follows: TGTGCCAGCAGCTCGGGGGGGCCGGAGGCAGATACGCAGTATTTT. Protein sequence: CASSSGGPEADTQYF.

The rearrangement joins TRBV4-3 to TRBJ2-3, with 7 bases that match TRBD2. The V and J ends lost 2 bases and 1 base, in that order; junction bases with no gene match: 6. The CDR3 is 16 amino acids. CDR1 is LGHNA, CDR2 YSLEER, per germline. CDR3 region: CASSQTPTSRTDTQYF. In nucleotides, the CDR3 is TGCGCCAGCAGCCAAACCCCGACTAGCCGCACAGATACGCAGTATTTT.

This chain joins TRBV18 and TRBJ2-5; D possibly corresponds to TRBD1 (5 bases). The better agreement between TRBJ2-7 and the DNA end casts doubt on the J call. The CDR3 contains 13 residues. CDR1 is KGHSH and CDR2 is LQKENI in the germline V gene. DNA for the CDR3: TGTGCCAGCTCACTCAACTCGGACAACGAGCAGTACTTC. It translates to CASSLNSDNEQYF.

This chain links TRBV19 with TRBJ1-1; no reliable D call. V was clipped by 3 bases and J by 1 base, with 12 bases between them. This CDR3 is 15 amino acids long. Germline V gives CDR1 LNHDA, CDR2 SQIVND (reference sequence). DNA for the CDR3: TGTGCCAGTAGTATTTCCGGGGTTGGGAACACTGAAGCTTTCTTT. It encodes CASSISGVGNTEAFF.

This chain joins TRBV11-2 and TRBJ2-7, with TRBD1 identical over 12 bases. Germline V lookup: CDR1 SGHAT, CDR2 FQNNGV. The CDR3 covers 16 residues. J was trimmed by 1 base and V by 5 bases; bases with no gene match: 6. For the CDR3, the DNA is TGTGCCAGCAGCGTGGGACAGGGGGCCATATCCTACGAGCAGTACTTC. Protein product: CASSVGQGAISYEQYF.

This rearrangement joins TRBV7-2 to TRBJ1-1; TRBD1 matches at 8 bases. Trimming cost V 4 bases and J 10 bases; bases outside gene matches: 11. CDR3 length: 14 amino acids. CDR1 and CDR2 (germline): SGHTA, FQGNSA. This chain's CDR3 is CASSSNLQGVSAFF. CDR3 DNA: TGTGCCAGCAGCTCGAACTTACAGGGGGTTTCAGCTTTCTTT.

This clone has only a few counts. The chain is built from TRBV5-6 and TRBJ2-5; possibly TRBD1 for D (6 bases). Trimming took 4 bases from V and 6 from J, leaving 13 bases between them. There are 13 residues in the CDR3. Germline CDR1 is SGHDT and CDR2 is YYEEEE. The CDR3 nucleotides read TGTGCCAGCAGCGGGCGGACAGCTAAGACCCAGTACTTC. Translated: CASSGRTAKTQYF.

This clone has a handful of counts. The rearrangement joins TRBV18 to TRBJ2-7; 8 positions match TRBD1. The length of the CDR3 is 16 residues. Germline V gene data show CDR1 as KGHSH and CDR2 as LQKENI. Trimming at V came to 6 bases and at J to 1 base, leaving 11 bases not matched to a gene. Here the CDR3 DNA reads TGTGCCAGCTCGCTACAGGGGGTCGGTGGGTCCTACGAGCAGTACTTC. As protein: CASSLQGVGGSYEQYF.

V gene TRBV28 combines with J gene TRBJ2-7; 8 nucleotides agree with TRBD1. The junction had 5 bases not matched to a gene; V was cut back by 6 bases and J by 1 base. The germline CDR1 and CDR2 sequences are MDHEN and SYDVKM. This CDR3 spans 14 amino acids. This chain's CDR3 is CASSSGGRSYEQYF. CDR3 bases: TGTGCCAGCAGCTCAGGGGGCCGGTCCTACGAGCAGTACTTC.